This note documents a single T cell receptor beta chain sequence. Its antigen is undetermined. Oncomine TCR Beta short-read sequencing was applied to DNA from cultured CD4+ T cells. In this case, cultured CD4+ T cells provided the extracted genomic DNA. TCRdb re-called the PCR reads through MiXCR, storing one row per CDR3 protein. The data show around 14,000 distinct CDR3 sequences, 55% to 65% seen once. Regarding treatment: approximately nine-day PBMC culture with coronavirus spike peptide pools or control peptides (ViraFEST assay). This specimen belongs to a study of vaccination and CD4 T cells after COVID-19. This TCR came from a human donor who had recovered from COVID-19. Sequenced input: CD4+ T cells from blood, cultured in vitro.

In DNA form, the CDR3 reads TGCAGTGCTCGCTGGCCCGGGGGAGGGACCCAGTACTTC. It is translated as CSARWPGGGTQYF. The V and J genes are TRBV20-1 and TRBJ2-5; perhaps TRBD2 as D (6 bases). Germline V CDR1 and CDR2: DFQATT, SNEGSKA (reference sequence). This CDR3 contains 13 residues. Deletions cut 5 bases from V and 7 bases from J, with 17 bases between.